The sequence of this T cell receptor beta chain was determined in a study of a mutant IDH1 vaccine in newly diagnosed glioma. Study in general: Patients under treatment included around 60% males and about 40% females and had a mean age of approximately 43 years. Study outcomes and limitations: Among top peripheral T cell clonotypes, changes seemed unrelated to pseudoprogression.

For this clone: Its antigen is currently unknown.

Stated time point: week 5, during vaccination. In every dose of vaccine, 300 ug of mutant IDH1 20-mer peptide was given alongside topical imiquimod. TCRdb's table, derived via immunoSEQ multiplex PCR, lists solely in-frame clones and lacks some. Of nearly 55,000 clones listed, around 81% were seen once; the top ten hold 3% to 4%. The source of this sequence is a man aged 30-40 years with glioma. The input for sequencing was PBMCs, taken from a glioma patient whose treatment included an IDH1 peptide vaccine.

CDR3 nucleotide sequence: TGTGCCAGCAGCCCAGGACGGTCCTACGAGCAGTACTTC. Translation gives CASSPGRSYEQYF. This sequence joins TRBV7-9 and TRBJ2-7; no definite D call. V was trimmed by 5 bases and J by 1 base, leaving 9 bases between them. Germline V gene lookup returns CDR1 SEHNR and CDR2 FQNEAQ (reference sequence). The CDR3 has 13 residues.